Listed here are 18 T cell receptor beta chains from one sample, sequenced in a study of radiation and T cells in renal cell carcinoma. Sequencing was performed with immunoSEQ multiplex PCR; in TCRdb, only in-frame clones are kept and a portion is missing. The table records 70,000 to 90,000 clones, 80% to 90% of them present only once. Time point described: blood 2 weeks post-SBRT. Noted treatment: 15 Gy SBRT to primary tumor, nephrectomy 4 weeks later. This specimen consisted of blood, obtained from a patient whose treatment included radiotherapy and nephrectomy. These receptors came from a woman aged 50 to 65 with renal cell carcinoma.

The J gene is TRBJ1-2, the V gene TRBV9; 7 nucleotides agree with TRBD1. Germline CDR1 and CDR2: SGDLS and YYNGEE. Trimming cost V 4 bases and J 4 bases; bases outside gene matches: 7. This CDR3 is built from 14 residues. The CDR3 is CASSPRQGGYGYTF. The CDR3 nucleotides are TGTGCCAGCAGCCCACGACAGGGTGGCTATGGCTACACCTTC.

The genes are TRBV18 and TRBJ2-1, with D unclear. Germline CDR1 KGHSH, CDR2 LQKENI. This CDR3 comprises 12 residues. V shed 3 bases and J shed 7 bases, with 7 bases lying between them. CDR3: CASSPDGNEQFF. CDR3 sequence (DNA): TGTGCCAGCTCACCCGACGGTAATGAGCAGTTCTTC. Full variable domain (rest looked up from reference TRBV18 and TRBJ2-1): NAGVMQNPRHLVRRRGQEARLRCSPMKGHSHVYWYRQLPEEGLKFMVYLQKENIIDESGMPKERFSAEFPKEGPSILRIQQVVRGDSAAYFCASSPDGNEQFFGPGTRLTVL.

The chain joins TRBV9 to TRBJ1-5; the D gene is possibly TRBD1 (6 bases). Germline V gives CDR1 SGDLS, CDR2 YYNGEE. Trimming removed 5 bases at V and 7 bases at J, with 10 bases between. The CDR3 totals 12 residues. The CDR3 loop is CASSQGWQPQHF. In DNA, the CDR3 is TGTGCCAGCAGTCAGGGGTGGCAGCCCCAGCATTTT.

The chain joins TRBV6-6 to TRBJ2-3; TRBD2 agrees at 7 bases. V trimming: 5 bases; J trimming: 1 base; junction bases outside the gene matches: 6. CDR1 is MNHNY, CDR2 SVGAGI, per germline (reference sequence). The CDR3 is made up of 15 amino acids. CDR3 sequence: CASSGGGTGTDTQYF. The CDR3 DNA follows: TGTGCCAGCAGTGGGGGGGGGACGGGCACAGATACGCAGTATTTT.

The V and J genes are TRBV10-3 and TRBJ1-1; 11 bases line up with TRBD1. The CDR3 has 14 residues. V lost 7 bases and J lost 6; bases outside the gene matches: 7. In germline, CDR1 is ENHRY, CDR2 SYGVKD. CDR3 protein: CAIKGQGENAEAFF. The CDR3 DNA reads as TGTGCCATCAAGGGACAGGGGGAGAATGCTGAAGCTTTCTTT.

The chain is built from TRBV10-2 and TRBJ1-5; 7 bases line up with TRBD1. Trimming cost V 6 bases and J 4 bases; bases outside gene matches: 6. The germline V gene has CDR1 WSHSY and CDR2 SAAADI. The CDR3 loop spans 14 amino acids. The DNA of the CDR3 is TGCGCCAGCAGGCCGGGACAGTTTAATCAGCCCCAGCATTTT. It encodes CASRPGQFNQPQHF.

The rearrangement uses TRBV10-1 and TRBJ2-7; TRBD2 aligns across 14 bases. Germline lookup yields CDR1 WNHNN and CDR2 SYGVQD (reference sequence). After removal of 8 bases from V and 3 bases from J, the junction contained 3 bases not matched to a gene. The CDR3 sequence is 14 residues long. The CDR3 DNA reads TGCGCCAGCTCTGGGACTAGCGGGGGCTACGAGCAGTACTTC. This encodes CASSGTSGGYEQYF.

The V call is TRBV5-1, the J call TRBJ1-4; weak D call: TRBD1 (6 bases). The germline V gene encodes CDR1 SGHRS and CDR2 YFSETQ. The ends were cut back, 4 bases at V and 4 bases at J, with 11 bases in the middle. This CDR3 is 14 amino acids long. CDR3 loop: CASSRDKNNEKLFF. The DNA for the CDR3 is TGCGCCAGCAGCCGGGACAAAAATAATGAAAAACTGTTTTTT.

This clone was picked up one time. CDR3 loop: CASSLGSAQDEQFF. The CDR3 coding sequence is TGCGCCAGCAGCTTGGGTTCGGCCCAGGATGAGCAGTTCTTC. The chain recombines TRBV5-1 with TRBJ2-1; D gene uncertain. V dropped 0 bases and J dropped 8 bases, with 12 bases sitting between them. The CDR3 is made up of 14 amino acids. The germline gives CDR1 SGHRS, CDR2 YFSETQ.

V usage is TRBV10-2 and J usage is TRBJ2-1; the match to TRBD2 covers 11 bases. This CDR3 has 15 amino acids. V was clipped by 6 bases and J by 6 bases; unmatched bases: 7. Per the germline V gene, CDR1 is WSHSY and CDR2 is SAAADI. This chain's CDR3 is CASRLAGAVANEQFF. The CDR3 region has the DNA TGCGCCAGCAGACTAGCGGGAGCGGTGGCCAATGAGCAGTTCTTC.

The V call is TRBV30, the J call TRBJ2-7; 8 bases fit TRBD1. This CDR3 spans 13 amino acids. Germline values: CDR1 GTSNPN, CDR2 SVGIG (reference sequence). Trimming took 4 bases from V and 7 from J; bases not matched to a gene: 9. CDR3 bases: TGTGCCTGGAAGCTCCAGGGGGCCGAGGAGCAGTACTTC. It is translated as CAWKLQGAEEQYF.

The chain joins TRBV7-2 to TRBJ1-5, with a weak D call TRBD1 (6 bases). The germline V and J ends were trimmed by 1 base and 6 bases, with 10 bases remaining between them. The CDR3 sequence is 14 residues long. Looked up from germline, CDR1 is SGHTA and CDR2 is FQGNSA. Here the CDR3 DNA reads TGTGCCAGCAGCTTAGGCCGGGGGCCTCAGCCCCAGCATTTT. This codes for CASSLGRGPQPQHF. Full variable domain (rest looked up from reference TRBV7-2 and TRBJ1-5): GAGVSQSPSNKVTEKGKDVELRCDPISGHTALYWYRQSLGQGLEFLIYFQGNSAPDKSGLPSDRFSAERTGGSVSTLTIQRTQQEDSAVYLCASSLGRGPQPQHFGDGTRLSIL.

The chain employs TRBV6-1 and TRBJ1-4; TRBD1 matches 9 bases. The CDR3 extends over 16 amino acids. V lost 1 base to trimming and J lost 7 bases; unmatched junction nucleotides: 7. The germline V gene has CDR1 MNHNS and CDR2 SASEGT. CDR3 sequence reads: CASSEVRGQGSEKLFF. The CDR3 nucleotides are TGTGCCAGCAGTGAAGTAAGGGGACAGGGTAGTGAAAAACTGTTTTTT.

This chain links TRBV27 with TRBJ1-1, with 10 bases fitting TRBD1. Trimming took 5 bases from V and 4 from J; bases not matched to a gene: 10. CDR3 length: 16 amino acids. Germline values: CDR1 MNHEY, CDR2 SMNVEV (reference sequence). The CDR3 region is CASSLTDRGLGTEAFF. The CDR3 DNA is TGTGCCAGCAGTCTAACGGACAGGGGGTTGGGCACTGAAGCTTTCTTT.

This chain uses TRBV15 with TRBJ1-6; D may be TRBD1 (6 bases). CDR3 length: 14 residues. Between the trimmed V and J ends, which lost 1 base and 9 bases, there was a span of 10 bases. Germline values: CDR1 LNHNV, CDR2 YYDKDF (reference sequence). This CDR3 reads CATSRGGGSSPLHF. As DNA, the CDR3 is TGTGCCACCAGCAGAGGAGGGGGGAGTTCACCCCTCCACTTT.

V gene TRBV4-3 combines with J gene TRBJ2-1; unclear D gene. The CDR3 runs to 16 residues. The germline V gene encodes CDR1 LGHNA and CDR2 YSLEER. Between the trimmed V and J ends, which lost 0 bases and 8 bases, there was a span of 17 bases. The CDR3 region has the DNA TGCGCCAGCAGCCAAGATACCAGCAGCACTCCCTATGAGCAGTTCTTC. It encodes CASSQDTSSTPYEQFF.

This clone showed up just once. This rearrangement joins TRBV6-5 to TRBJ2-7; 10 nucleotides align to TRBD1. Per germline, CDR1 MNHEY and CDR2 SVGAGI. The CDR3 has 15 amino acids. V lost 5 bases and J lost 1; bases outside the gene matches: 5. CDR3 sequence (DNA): TGTGCCAGCAGTCTTGGGGGACAGGGGTCCTACGAGCAGTACTTC. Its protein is CASSLGGQGSYEQYF.

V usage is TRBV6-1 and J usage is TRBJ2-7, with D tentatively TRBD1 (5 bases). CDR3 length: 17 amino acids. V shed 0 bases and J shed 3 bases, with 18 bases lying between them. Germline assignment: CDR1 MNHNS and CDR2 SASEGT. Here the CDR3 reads CASSEALIRQIDYEQYF. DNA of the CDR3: TGTGCCAGCAGTGAAGCGCTTATCCGACAGATTGACTACGAGCAGTACTTC.